This is a list of T cell receptor beta chains from one sample in a study of radiation and T cells in renal cell carcinoma. Sequenced by immunoSEQ multiplex PCR; TCRdb stores in-frame clones only, minus some. The sample holds 10,000 to 15,000 clones, 30% to 40% seen once. This specimen was tumor tissue, taken from a patient whose treatment included radiotherapy and nephrectomy. The receptors come from a man aged 60 to 69 with renal cell carcinoma. The CDR3 runs from the conserved cysteine through the conserved F or W. Each record gives: V gene, clone size, J gene, D gene, CDR3 DNA, CDR3 protein. A D gene is named only where the DNA matches it firmly. The size field is filled for only some rows; it gives once, few, many or a size class.

v_gene: TRBV15
abundance: few
j_gene: TRBJ2-1
d_gene: TRBD1
CDR3nt: TGTGCCACCAGCAGAGGGAACATTGGACAGGTCGCCTACAATGAGCAGTTCTTC
CDR3aa: CATSRGNIGQVAYNEQFF

v_gene: TRBV28
abundance: -
j_gene: TRBJ2-3
d_gene: TRBD2
CDR3nt: TGTGCCAGCAGTTTTGCTAGCGGGAGTACAGATACGCAGTATTTT
CDR3aa: CASSFASGSTDTQYF

v_gene: TRBV18
abundance: -
j_gene: TRBJ2-2
d_gene: -
CDR3nt: TGTGCCAGCTCACTAAGCCAGGAAGAGCCTGAGCTGTTTTTT
CDR3aa: CASSLSQEEPELFF

v_gene: TRBV27
abundance: -
j_gene: TRBJ2-6
d_gene: -
CDR3nt: TGTGCCAGCACAGGCAGGGCCCCTGGGGCCAACGTCCTGACTTTC
CDR3aa: CASTGRAPGANVLTF

v_gene: TRBV18
abundance: -
j_gene: TRBJ2-7
d_gene: -
CDR3nt: TGTGCCAGCTCACCACCCCCACAGGGTTCCTACGAGCAGTACTTC
CDR3aa: CASSPPPQGSYEQYF

v_gene: TRBV5-1
abundance: few
j_gene: TRBJ1-2
d_gene: -
CDR3nt: TGCGCCAGCAGCTTGGGTCAGGGGCCGGGCTACACCTTC
CDR3aa: CASSLGQGPGYTF

v_gene: TRBV29-1
abundance: -
j_gene: TRBJ2-3
d_gene: -
CDR3nt: TGCAGCGTTGGGGTGACAGATACGCAGTATTTT
CDR3aa: CSVGVTDTQYF

v_gene: TRBV6-5
abundance: large
j_gene: TRBJ2-5
d_gene: -
CDR3nt: TGTGCCAGCAGTTGGGCCCAATGGGAGACCCAGTACTTC
CDR3aa: CASSWAQWETQYF

v_gene: TRBV5-4
abundance: few
j_gene: TRBJ2-5
d_gene: -
CDR3nt: TGTGCCAGCAGCTTGCCGGGGCGAGAGACCCAGTACTTC
CDR3aa: CASSLPGRETQYF

v_gene: TRBV6-5
abundance: -
j_gene: TRBJ2-7
d_gene: -
CDR3nt: TGTGCCAGCAGTTTCACGGCTGACAGCTTAGCCTACGAGCAGTACTTC
CDR3aa: CASSFTADSLAYEQYF

v_gene: TRBV19
abundance: -
j_gene: TRBJ1-2
d_gene: -
CDR3nt: TGTGCCAGTAGTAATCAGAACTATGGCTACACCTTC
CDR3aa: CASSNQNYGYTF

v_gene: TRBV30
abundance: many
j_gene: TRBJ1-2
d_gene: -
CDR3nt: TGTGCCTGGCGAGCTTTAGCGGTGGATTTGTATGGCTACACCTTC
CDR3aa: CAWRALAVDLYGYTF

v_gene: TRBV5-1
abundance: few
j_gene: TRBJ1-2
d_gene: -
CDR3nt: TGCGCCAGCAGCTTGGAAGGTCCTCAATCCTATGGCTACACCTTC
CDR3aa: CASSLEGPQSYGYTF

v_gene: TRBV29-1
abundance: many
j_gene: TRBJ1-1
d_gene: -
CDR3nt: TGCAGCGTTGTGGTTGGAGGGATGGCTTTCTTT
CDR3aa: CSVVVGGMAFF

v_gene: TRBV30
abundance: many
j_gene: TRBJ2-2
d_gene: TRBD1
CDR3nt: TGTGCCTTAACCGGGACAGGCCCAACCGGGGAGCTGTTTTTT
CDR3aa: CALTGTGPTGELFF

v_gene: TRBV7-6
abundance: -
j_gene: TRBJ2-7
d_gene: TRBD2
CDR3nt: TGTGCCAGCAGCACCCTAGCGGGGGGAAGTTCCTACGAGCAGTACTTC
CDR3aa: CASSTLAGGSSYEQYF

v_gene: TRBV10-1
abundance: medium-sized
j_gene: TRBJ2-1
d_gene: -
CDR3nt: TGCGCCAGCAGTGAGTCGGGAGGGGGTCTCTACAATGAGCAGTTCTTC
CDR3aa: CASSESGGGLYNEQFF

v_gene: TRBV9
abundance: few
j_gene: TRBJ2-1
d_gene: -
CDR3nt: TGTGCCAGCAGCCTGGGGGGGCGGCAGGGTTCCAATGAGCAGTTCTTC
CDR3aa: CASSLGGRQGSNEQFF

v_gene: TRBV7-2
abundance: -
j_gene: TRBJ1-2
d_gene: -
CDR3nt: TGTGCCAGCAGCCGGGATCGGAACGGCTACACCTTC
CDR3aa: CASSRDRNGYTF

v_gene: TRBV7-9
abundance: -
j_gene: TRBJ2-5
d_gene: -
CDR3nt: TGTGCCAGCAGCTTAGAATTCCAGCAAGAGACCCAGTACTTC
CDR3aa: CASSLEFQQETQYF

v_gene: TRBV9
abundance: -
j_gene: TRBJ2-3
d_gene: -
CDR3nt: TGTGCCAGCAGCCCCCAGGGTCCCCCGCTGTACACAGATACGCAGTATTTT
CDR3aa: CASSPQGPPLYTDTQYF

v_gene: TRBV5-6
abundance: -
j_gene: TRBJ1-1
d_gene: -
CDR3nt: TGTGCCAGCAGCCCCACAACAGGGTGGTTGAACACTGAAGCTTTCTTT
CDR3aa: CASSPTTGWLNTEAFF

v_gene: TRBV30
abundance: -
j_gene: TRBJ2-4
d_gene: TRBD1
CDR3nt: TGTGCCTGGGGTAAACAGGGGGCCTTTGGAAACATTCAGTACTTC
CDR3aa: CAWGKQGAFGNIQYF

v_gene: TRBV7-3
abundance: -
j_gene: TRBJ2-1
d_gene: TRBD2
CDR3nt: TGTGCCAGCAGCGGGACTAGCGGTAACAATGAGCAGTTCTTC
CDR3aa: CASSGTSGNNEQFF

v_gene: TRBV4-3
abundance: few
j_gene: TRBJ2-5
d_gene: TRBD2
CDR3nt: TGCGCCAGCAGCCAAGATACTAGCGGGGGGGTCCGGGAGACCCAGTACTTC
CDR3aa: CASSQDTSGGVRETQYF

v_gene: TRBV11-2
abundance: few
j_gene: TRBJ2-7
d_gene: -
CDR3nt: TGTGCCAGCAGCCCCATGGGCAGGCGAAACGAGCAGTACTTC
CDR3aa: CASSPMGRRNEQYF

v_gene: TRBV5-6
abundance: -
j_gene: TRBJ1-2
d_gene: -
CDR3nt: TGTGCCAGCCGAGGAGACAGCTATGGCTACACCTTC
CDR3aa: CASRGDSYGYTF

v_gene: TRBV7-8
abundance: medium-sized
j_gene: TRBJ1-1
d_gene: -
CDR3nt: TGTGCCAGCAGCATCGGTACGACAGGATTGAACACTGAAGCTTTCTTT
CDR3aa: CASSIGTTGLNTEAFF

v_gene: TRBV6-5
abundance: few
j_gene: TRBJ1-2
d_gene: TRBD1
CDR3nt: TGTGCCAGCAGTCCAGGAGGGGGCAGGGGCTACACCTTC
CDR3aa: CASSPGGGRGYTF

v_gene: TRBV2
abundance: -
j_gene: TRBJ2-3
d_gene: TRBD2
CDR3nt: TGTGCCAGCAGAAGACTAGCGGGAGATTCGATCCCCGATACGCAGTATTTT
CDR3aa: CASRRLAGDSIPDTQYF

v_gene: TRBV5-4
abundance: few
j_gene: TRBJ2-7
d_gene: TRBD1
CDR3nt: TGTGCCAGCACCGACGACAGGGGGCCATACGAGCAGTACTTC
CDR3aa: CASTDDRGPYEQYF

v_gene: TRBV11-3
abundance: few
j_gene: TRBJ1-2
d_gene: TRBD1
CDR3nt: TGTGCCAGCAGCGCCCGACAGGGGGTGGGGTATGGCTACACCTTC
CDR3aa: CASSARQGVGYGYTF

v_gene: TRBV18
abundance: few
j_gene: TRBJ1-2
d_gene: TRBD1
CDR3nt: TGTGCCAGCTCTCCTAGGACAGGGGAGATCGGCTACACCTTC
CDR3aa: CASSPRTGEIGYTF

v_gene: TRBV6-6
abundance: few
j_gene: TRBJ2-1
d_gene: -
CDR3nt: TGTGCCAGCAGTCTTGTGGGAAATGAGCAGTTCTTC
CDR3aa: CASSLVGNEQFF

v_gene: TRBV18
abundance: -
j_gene: TRBJ1-1
d_gene: -
CDR3nt: TGTGCCAGCTCGCACGGAGGGACTGAAGCTTTCTTT
CDR3aa: CASSHGGTEAFF

v_gene: TRBV27
abundance: -
j_gene: TRBJ1-2
d_gene: -
CDR3nt: TGTGCCAGCAGCCGCATAAAAAGCTATGGCTACACCTTC
CDR3aa: CASSRIKSYGYTF

v_gene: TRBV14
abundance: -
j_gene: TRBJ2-5
d_gene: TRBD2
CDR3nt: TGTGCCAGCAGCCGACTTATTCTAGCGGGGAAAGAGACCCAGTACTTC
CDR3aa: CASSRLILAGKETQYF

v_gene: TRBV7-9
abundance: few
j_gene: TRBJ1-1
d_gene: TRBD1
CDR3nt: TGTGCCACCCTCCGGGACAGGGTGCTGAACACTGAAGCTTTCTTT
CDR3aa: CATLRDRVLNTEAFF

v_gene: TRBV5-4
abundance: -
j_gene: TRBJ2-5
d_gene: TRBD1
CDR3nt: TGTGCCAGCAGCTTGGTGAGGGGGCTCCCCCAAGAGACCCAGTACTTC
CDR3aa: CASSLVRGLPQETQYF

v_gene: TRBV4-3
abundance: -
j_gene: TRBJ2-1
d_gene: TRBD2
CDR3nt: TGCGCCAGCAGCCAAGAACTAGCGGGGGGGCAAGAGCAGTTCTTC
CDR3aa: CASSQELAGGQEQFF

v_gene: TRBV5-1
abundance: few
j_gene: TRBJ2-3
d_gene: -
CDR3nt: TGCGCCAGCAGCTTGGCCGAGGCAAGCACAGATACGCAGTATTTT
CDR3aa: CASSLAEASTDTQYF

v_gene: TRBV4-3
abundance: -
j_gene: TRBJ1-3
d_gene: -
CDR3nt: TGCGCCAGCAGCCAAGATCTTGGAGGGAAGTCCTCGAGGAACACCATATATTTT
CDR3aa: CASSQDLGGKSSRNTIYF

v_gene: TRBV5-1
abundance: -
j_gene: TRBJ2-3
d_gene: -
CDR3nt: TGCGCCAGCAGCTTGGAAGCTGGGACCACAGATACGCAGTATTTT
CDR3aa: CASSLEAGTTDTQYF

v_gene: TRBV20-1
abundance: few
j_gene: TRBJ2-5
d_gene: -
CDR3nt: TGCAGTGCCAGGACCCAAGAGACCCAGTACTTC
CDR3aa: CSARTQETQYF

v_gene: TRBV2
abundance: -
j_gene: TRBJ2-7
d_gene: TRBD2
CDR3nt: TGTGCCAGCAGTTCCGGGACTAGCGGGAGCTACGAGCAGTACTTC
CDR3aa: CASSSGTSGSYEQYF

v_gene: TRBV27
abundance: medium-sized
j_gene: TRBJ2-7
d_gene: -
CDR3nt: TGTGCCAGCAGTTCGTTCCCCGACAGAGCCTACGAGCAGTACTTC
CDR3aa: CASSSFPDRAYEQYF

v_gene: TRBV5-1
abundance: few
j_gene: TRBJ1-6
d_gene: TRBD1
CDR3nt: TGCGCCAGCAGCTTCCAGGGGGACTATAATTCACCCCTCCACTTT
CDR3aa: CASSFQGDYNSPLHF

v_gene: TRBV4-3
abundance: -
j_gene: TRBJ1-2
d_gene: -
CDR3nt: TGCGCCAGCAGCCAAGCCACGGTCACAGGTCGGGGGAATGGCTACACCTTC
CDR3aa: CASSQATVTGRGNGYTF

v_gene: TRBV5-4
abundance: -
j_gene: TRBJ2-7
d_gene: TRBD2
CDR3nt: TGTGCCAGCAGCTTGGGTAGCGGGGACCCAACCTACGAGCAGTACTTC
CDR3aa: CASSLGSGDPTYEQYF

v_gene: TRBV27
abundance: few
j_gene: TRBJ1-2
d_gene: -
CDR3nt: TGTGCCAGCAGTCCAGACAGAGACTATGGCTACACCTTC
CDR3aa: CASSPDRDYGYTF

v_gene: TRBV7-6
abundance: -
j_gene: TRBJ2-7
d_gene: -
CDR3nt: TGTGCCAGCAGTCGGCAGGGGGGAACGGAGCAGTACTTC
CDR3aa: CASSRQGGTEQYF

v_gene: TRBV29-1
abundance: -
j_gene: TRBJ1-1
d_gene: -
CDR3nt: TGCAGCGTTGCCTCTTTAACTGAAGCTTTCTTT
CDR3aa: CSVASLTEAFF

v_gene: TRBV30
abundance: medium-sized
j_gene: TRBJ2-1
d_gene: TRBD2
CDR3nt: TGTGCCTGGCGTAACCTAGCGGGAGATCCTGAGCAGTTCTTC
CDR3aa: CAWRNLAGDPEQFF

v_gene: TRBV18
abundance: few
j_gene: TRBJ2-1
d_gene: -
CDR3nt: TGTGCCAGCTCATGGGAAGCAAAAAACAATGAGCAGTTCTTC
CDR3aa: CASSWEAKNNEQFF

v_gene: TRBV5-1
abundance: -
j_gene: TRBJ1-1
d_gene: -
CDR3nt: TGCGCCAGCAGCTCAGCGGGACAAACCACTGAAGCTTTCTTT
CDR3aa: CASSSAGQTTEAFF

v_gene: TRBV7-6
abundance: -
j_gene: TRBJ2-5
d_gene: -
CDR3nt: TGTGCCAGCAGCAGAGAACAGGGAGAGACCCAGTACTTC
CDR3aa: CASSREQGETQYF

v_gene: TRBV6-5
abundance: -
j_gene: TRBJ2-1
d_gene: TRBD1
CDR3nt: TGTGCCAGCAGTTACTCGAAACAGGGGTACAATGAGCAGTTCTTC
CDR3aa: CASSYSKQGYNEQFF

v_gene: TRBV2
abundance: -
j_gene: TRBJ2-7
d_gene: -
CDR3nt: TGTGCCAGCAGAACTGACAGAGGAGGGCAGTACTTC
CDR3aa: CASRTDRGGQYF

v_gene: TRBV2
abundance: many
j_gene: TRBJ2-7
d_gene: TRBD2
CDR3nt: TGTGCCAGCATCCGACCCGGGACTAACTACGAGCAGTACTTC
CDR3aa: CASIRPGTNYEQYF